What follows describes a single TCR beta chain. No antigen is known for it. These data come from a study of blood T cells in healthy people across ages. Study information: Capture via template switching afforded approximately one barcoded beta molecule per two T cells. Findings and limits, study-wide: Per million T cells, TCR beta diversity dropped roughly linearly as age increased. Both naive CD4+ cell counts and diversity were greater in long-lived donors than in aged donors.

This CDR3 comprises 16 residues. V dropped 3 bases and J dropped 11; count of bases not matched to a gene: 15. Germline V gene lookup returns CDR1 LGHNA and CDR2 YNFKEQ. A J-beta primer mix and a sample-barcoded 5' primer were used in a second PCR of about 7 to 12 cycles. One entry per CDR3 protein, called by TCRdb with MiXCR from the 5' RACE reads. The table lists over 1,500,000 distinct CDR3 sequences, roughly 50% of them singletons. The chain couples TRBV4-2 to TRBJ2-5; 10 nucleotides match TRBD1. This clonotype originated in a woman aged 40-49 years in good health. Sequencing was carried out using blood. CDR3 sequence (DNA): TGTGCCAGCAGCCAGTCCGGGACAGGGGTACGTAGTGAGCAGTACTTC. The encoded protein is CASSQSGTGVRSEQYF.